The TCR beta chain under discussion was sequenced for a study of T cell repertoires in cytomegalovirus infection. Study background: Epitope selection comprised recently identified HLA-C-restricted CMV epitopes and well-studied HLA-B-restricted CMV epitopes. Shared public TCR beta signatures pointed to both CMV infection and a matching HLA type.

MiXCR was run by TCRdb on the reads, yielding one entry per CDR3 protein. The sample records roughly 920,000 distinct CDR3 sequences, 25% to 40% being singletons. Study results and limitations: What dominated the ex vivo response were HLA-C-restricted CMV-specific TCR beta clonotypes.

The CDR3 covers 16 residues. Germline values: CDR1 SGHVS, CDR2 FQNEAQ. With V trimmed by 6 bases and J by 7 bases, 10 bases remained unmatched. A word on this clonotype: Its antigen is not identified.

The sequence came from a human donor in good health (CMV status not recorded). Some clones in this sample may be carry-over from other donors' samples. The specimen was cultured CD8+ T cells from PBMCs, collected from culture after CMV antigen stimulation. The gene calls are TRBV7-8 and TRBJ2-1; 12 bases are a match to TRBD2. As DNA, the CDR3 is TGTGCCAGCAGTTCCCCTCTAGCGGGGGGGCCGAATGAGCAGTTCTTC. The encoded protein is CASSSPLAGGPNEQFF. Full variable domain (outside the CDR3, taken from reference TRBV7-8 and TRBJ2-1): GAGVSQSPRYKVAKRGQDVALRCDPISGHVSLFWYQQALGQGPEFLTYFQNEAQLDKSGLPSDRFFAERPEGSVSTLKIQRTQQEDSAVYLCASSSPLAGGPNEQFFGPGTRLTVL.